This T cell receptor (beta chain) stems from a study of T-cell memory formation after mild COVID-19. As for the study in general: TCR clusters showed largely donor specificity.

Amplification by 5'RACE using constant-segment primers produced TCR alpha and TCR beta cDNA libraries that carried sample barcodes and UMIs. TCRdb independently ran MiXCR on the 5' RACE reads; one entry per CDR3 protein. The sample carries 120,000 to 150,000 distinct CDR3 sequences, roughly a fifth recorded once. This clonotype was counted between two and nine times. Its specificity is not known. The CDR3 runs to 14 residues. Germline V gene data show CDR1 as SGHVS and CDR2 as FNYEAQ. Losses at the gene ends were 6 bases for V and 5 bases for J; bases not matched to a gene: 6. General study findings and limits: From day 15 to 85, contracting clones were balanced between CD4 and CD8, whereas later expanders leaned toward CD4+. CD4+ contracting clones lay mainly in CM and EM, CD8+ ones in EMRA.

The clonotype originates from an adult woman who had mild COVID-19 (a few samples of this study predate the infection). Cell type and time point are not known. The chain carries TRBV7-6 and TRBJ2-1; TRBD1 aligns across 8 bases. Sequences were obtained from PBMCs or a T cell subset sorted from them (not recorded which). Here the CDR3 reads CASRPGGMDNEQFF. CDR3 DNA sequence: TGTGCCAGCAGACCAGGGGGCATGGACAATGAGCAGTTCTTC.